A single sample gave rise to the 23 T cell receptor beta chains below, sequenced in a study of blood T cells in healthy people across ages. Together with a sample-barcoded 5' primer, a J-beta primer mix was included in a second PCR lasting about 7 to 11 cycles. TCRdb processed the 5' RACE reads anew with MiXCR; each CDR3 protein has one entry. Of around 900,000 distinct CDR3 sequences listed, 51% are singletons. Sequenced sample: blood. The receptors originated from a woman between 55 and 75 years old in good health.

The chain combines TRBV4-2 with TRBJ1-4, with D unresolved. The CDR3 has 18 residues. Per the germline V gene, CDR1 is LGHNA and CDR2 is YNFKEQ. The V gene lost 0 bases and the J gene lost 1 base, with 15 bases spanning the gap. The CDR3 coding sequence is TGTGCCAGCAGCCAAGATATAATCCACCGGGAAACTAATGAAAAACTGTTTTTT. It yields the protein CASSQDIIHRETNEKLFF.

This clonotype was recorded a few times. The chain is built from TRBV5-6 and TRBJ2-3; D not certain. V lost 1 base and J lost 10, with 7 bases in between. CDR1 and CDR2 from the germline V gene are SGHDT and YYEEEE. The CDR3 runs 11 residues. CDR3 nucleotide sequence: TGTGCCAGCAGCTTGTGGGGTGCGCAGTATTTT. The encoded protein is CASSLWGAQYF.

J is TRBJ2-4 and V is TRBV20-1; D not certain. The J call may be wrong; the DNA end is better matched by TRBJ2-7. Germline CDR1 DFQATT, CDR2 SNEGSKA (reference sequence). CDR3 length: 17 amino acids. CDR3 DNA sequence: TGCAGTGCTAGTGTGCAAAAGTCCGCCCAGAGGCGATACGAGCAGTACTTC. Its translation: CSASVQKSAQRRYEQYF.

The chain uses TRBV28 and TRBJ2-3; TRBD2 agrees at 9 bases. Germline V gene sequence: CDR1 MDHEN, CDR2 SYDVKM. The CDR3 length is 18 residues. The V gene end was trimmed by 3 bases and the J gene end by 2 bases; junction bases not matched to a gene: 12. The CDR3: CASSLAAVWTSDTDTQYF. In DNA form, the CDR3 reads TGTGCCAGCAGTTTGGCCGCCGTTTGGACTAGCGACACAGATACGCAGTATTTT.

This clonotype was counted only a few times. The V gene is TRBV4-1, the J gene TRBJ2-7, with 9 bases identical to TRBD2. CDR1 is MGHRA, CDR2 YSYEKL, per germline. J gave up 12 bases and V 3 bases, and 12 bases lay outside the gene matches. This CDR3 is 14 amino acids long. The CDR3 here is CASSQDLGLAIAYF. The CDR3 DNA reads as TGCGCCAGCAGCCAGGACCTCGGACTAGCGATTGCGTACTTC.

CDR3 sequence: CASSLPGETEAFF. The CDR3 DNA reads as TGTGCCAGCAGCTTGCCCGGGGAAACTGAAGCTTTCTTT. The genes are TRBV27 and TRBJ1-1; no reliable D call. Trimming took 6 bases from V and 5 from J, leaving 13 bases between them. The CDR3 spans 13 residues. Germline values: CDR1 MNHEY, CDR2 SMNVEV (reference sequence).

Only one count was recorded for this clonotype. This sequence joins TRBV6-5 and TRBJ2-3; D call uncertain. The CDR3 has 16 residues. Trimming removed 0 bases from V and 0 bases from J, with 10 bases in between. In germline, CDR1 is MNHEY, CDR2 SVGAGI. CDR3 region: CASSYSPAPSTDTQYF. The DNA of the CDR3 is TGTGCCAGCAGTTACTCCCCAGCGCCAAGCACAGATACGCAGTATTTT.

This clonotype was counted a few times. The chain recombines TRBV4-2 with TRBJ2-5; D not resolved. Germline-derived CDR1 and CDR2 are LGHNA and YNFKEQ. The CDR3 runs 14 residues. V lost 2 bases to trimming and J lost 3 bases, with 10 bases between them. As DNA, the CDR3 is TGTGCCAGCAGCCAACGAGTGATAGAAGAGACCCAGTACTTC. Encoded protein: CASSQRVIEETQYF.

Details on this clonotype: Mismatch with germline at one junction end may stem from a read error. The genes are TRBV6-6 and TRBJ2-1; 7 bases match TRBD2. Judging by the DNA end, TRBJ2-7 fits better; the J call may be wrong. Germline V CDR1 and CDR2: MNHNY, SVGAGI (reference sequence). The CDR3 spans 17 residues. Here the CDR3 DNA reads TGTGCCAGCAGCTACTCCCAGGCGGGAGTAGGTTCCGATGAGCAGTACTTC. This codes for CASSYSQAGVGSDEQYF.

J is TRBJ1-5 and V is TRBV12-3 or TRBV12-4; 7 bases line up with TRBD1. The CDR3 is 15 amino acids. J was trimmed by 7 bases and V by 3 bases; bases with no gene match: 9. CDR3 sequence: CASSFNRGGSQPQHF. As DNA, the CDR3 is TGTGCCAGCAGTTTCAACAGGGGAGGTTCGCAGCCCCAGCATTTT.

Details on this clonotype: Germline is not matched at one junction end, which may reflect a read error. The rearrangement joins TRBV7-9 to TRBJ2-3; 7 bases match TRBD2. Germline loops: CDR1 SEHNR, CDR2 FQNEAQ (reference sequence). The CDR3 contains 16 residues. In nucleotides, the CDR3 is TGTGCCAACAGCAACCCCCGCGGGAGACGCACAGATACGCAGTATTTT. Its protein is CANSNPRGRRTDTQYF.

This clonotype was found a few times. One junction end disagrees with the germline gene, perhaps due to a read error. The rearrangement uses TRBV24-1 and TRBJ2-7; 8 bases line up with TRBD1. With the DNA end fitting TRBJ2-5 better, the J assignment may be wrong. The CDR3 loop spans 16 amino acids. Germline V CDR1 and CDR2: KGHDR, SFDVKD. The CDR3 spells CATGDHGQGDGETQYF. In nucleotides, the CDR3 is TGTGCCACCGGTGACCACGGACAGGGCGACGGAGAGACCCAGTACTTC.

The gene calls are TRBV12-3 or TRBV12-4 and TRBJ2-5; TRBD2 aligns across 13 bases. CDR3 size: 16 residues. V shed 4 bases and J 3 bases; nucleotides not matched to a gene: 5. In nucleotides, the CDR3 is TGTGCCAGCAGTTCCCCCGGGACTAGCGGGGAAGAGACCCAGTACTTC. It encodes CASSSPGTSGEETQYF.

The chain joins TRBV4-3 to TRBJ2-7, with unresolved D. V lost 4 bases and J 6 bases, leaving 16 bases between the germline ends. CDR1 is LGHNA and CDR2 is YSLEER in the germline V gene. The CDR3 extends over 14 amino acids. The DNA for the CDR3 is TGCGCCAGCAGCCCGGAGCCGTGGGAAGTCGAGCAGTACTTC. Its protein product is CASSPEPWEVEQYF.

This chain uses TRBV5-1 with TRBJ2-1; 8 positions agree with TRBD2. CDR3 size: 16 residues. Looked up from germline, CDR1 is SGHRS and CDR2 is YFSETQ. V was pared by 5 bases and J by 1 base, with 8 bases of the junction left unmatched. CDR3 sequence: CASRSAGTRSYNEQFF. CDR3 DNA: TGCGCCAGCAGATCCGCCGGGACTAGGTCCTACAATGAGCAGTTCTTC.

The gene calls are TRBV11-2 and TRBJ2-5; D tentatively reads TRBD1 or TRBD2 (6 bases each). CDR1 is SGHAT and CDR2 is FQNNGV in the germline V gene. With 1 base removed from V and 11 bases from J, the gap between germline ends came to 20 bases. CDR3 length equals 15 residues. The CDR3 reads CASSLVGPGGNEQYF. CDR3 nucleotide sequence: TGTGCCAGCAGCTTAGTGGGACCCGGGGGCAATGAGCAGTACTTC. Supplemented by reference TRBV11-2 and TRBJ2-5, the full variable domain reads EAGVAQSPRYKIIEKRQSVAFWCNPISGHATLYWYQQILGQGPKLLIQFQNNGVVDDSQLPKDRFSAERLKGVDSTLKIQPAKLEDSAVYLCASSLVGPGGNEQYFGPGTRLLVL.

This clonotype was seen many times. The rearrangement uses TRBV27 and TRBJ2-1; D may be TRBD1 (6 bases). V lost 5 bases, J lost 0 bases, and 11 bases lay in between. The CDR3 spans 15 residues. Germline values: CDR1 MNHEY, CDR2 SMNVEV (reference sequence). DNA for the CDR3: TGTGCCAGCAGTCCTACAGGGAGCTCCTACAATGAGCAGTTCTTC. As protein: CASSPTGSSYNEQFF.

This clonotype occurred a few times. V gene TRBV7-2 combines with J gene TRBJ2-5; unclear D gene. The CDR3 spans 14 residues. The V gene's germline CDR1 is SGHTA and CDR2 FQGNSA. Trimming pared 4 bases from V and 0 bases from J, leaving 9 bases between. The CDR3 DNA reads as TGTGCCAGCAGCTCAGCCGTGTACCAAGAGACCCAGTACTTC. This encodes CASSSAVYQETQYF.

This clonotype was detected only a few times. J is TRBJ1-2 and V is TRBV7-9; possibly TRBD1 for D (6 bases). CDR1 SEHNR and CDR2 FQNEAQ come from the germline V gene (reference sequence). Trimming cost V 5 bases and J 13 bases, with 17 bases left between them. There are 12 residues in the CDR3. The CDR3 coding sequence is TGTGCCAGCAGCGAACCAACAGGGTTTCGCACCTTC. Its protein product is CASSEPTGFRTF.

The chain uses TRBV27 and TRBJ2-3, with D possibly TRBD1 on 6 matching bases. Trimming removed 5 bases at V and 2 bases at J, with 14 bases between. CDR3 length: 15 residues. Germline-derived CDR1 and CDR2 are MNHEY and SMNVEV (reference sequence). The CDR3, as DNA: TGTGCCAGCAGTGCAGGGGTGGCACCCACAGATACGCAGTATTTT. Translating it yields CASSAGVAPTDTQYF.

This chain joins TRBV11-3 and TRBJ2-7, with 11 bases identical to TRBD1. CDR1 and CDR2 from the germline V gene are SGHNT and YENEEA. This CDR3 is built from 18 residues. Trimming cost V 1 base and J 1 base; bases outside gene matches: 9. The CDR3 DNA is TGTGCCAGCAGCTTAGTCGGACAGGGGGCCCCAAGATCCTACGAGCAGTACTTC. As protein: CASSLVGQGAPRSYEQYF.

This clonotype was seen a handful of times. This chain links TRBV20-1 with TRBJ2-1; the D is unclear. The CDR3 is made up of 12 amino acids. From germline, CDR1 is DFQATT and CDR2 SNEGSKA (reference sequence). V shed 3 bases and J shed 9 bases, with 12 bases lying between them. CDR3 in DNA: TGCAGTGCTAGCGGGTGGGCTCCTGAGCAGTTCTTC. Encoded protein: CSASGWAPEQFF.

V and J are TRBV2 and TRBJ2-5, with 9 bases matching TRBD1. The CDR3 runs 14 residues. Germline assignment: CDR1 SNHLY and CDR2 FYNNEI. V gave up 4 bases and J gave up 1 base; unmatched junction bases: 1. Here the CDR3 DNA reads TGTGCCAGCAGTGGGGACAGGGCCCAAGAGACCCAGTACTTC. The encoded protein is CASSGDRAQETQYF.